The clone carrying this T cell receptor (beta chain) was picked up a small number of times. Its antigen is unknown. Noted time point: patch test 2, 6 weeks after DPC sensitization. Treatment denoted: therapeutic diphenylcyclopropenone sensitization with weekly scalp DPC. Trimming stripped 2 bases from V and 0 bases from J, with 10 bases between. The germline V gene encodes CDR1 MNHEY and CDR2 SVGEGT. CDR3 length: 15 residues. This sample is part of a study of human T cells and chemical hapten exposure. Notes on the study in general: There was no change with DPC sensitization in TCRs above 1 in 1000 frequency.

One entry per CDR3 protein, called by TCRdb with MiXCR from the RACE reads. The sample records nearly 55,000 distinct CDR3 sequences, 9.5% to 10% being singletons. This receptor was obtained from a woman aged 50 to 60 with alopecia areata. Some clones in this sample may be carry-over from other donors' samples. The input for sequencing was whole blood, taken in connection with sensitization to the hapten diphenylcyclopropenone (DPC). V and J are TRBV6-2 or TRBV6-3 and TRBJ2-5; D gene ambiguous. CDR3 bases: TGTGCCAGCAGTTACAACAGAGACAACCAAGAGACCCAGTACTTC. Residues: CASSYNRDNQETQYF.